Sequencing of this TCR beta chain was carried out in a study of blood T cell repertoires in COVID-19. Study as a whole: Some COVID-19 samples were acute and others convalescent; all came from the United States, Italy and Spain.

The CDR3 sequence is 14 residues long. Germline lookup yields CDR1 KGHSH and CDR2 LQKENI. Between the trimmed V and J ends, which lost 2 bases and 5 bases, there was a span of 12 bases. Generated by immunoSEQ multiplex PCR, the TCRdb table keeps only in-frame clones and is missing some. This table holds a few hundred thousand clones, roughly 85% found once. This chain links TRBV18 with TRBJ2-5; possible D gene TRBD1, 7 bases. The sample comprised peripheral blood. The clonotype comes from a young woman with active or convalescent COVID-19. CDR3 coding DNA: TGTGCCAGCTCACCAGAACAGGGGAGGGAGACCCAGTACTTC. This gives the protein CASSPEQGRETQYF.